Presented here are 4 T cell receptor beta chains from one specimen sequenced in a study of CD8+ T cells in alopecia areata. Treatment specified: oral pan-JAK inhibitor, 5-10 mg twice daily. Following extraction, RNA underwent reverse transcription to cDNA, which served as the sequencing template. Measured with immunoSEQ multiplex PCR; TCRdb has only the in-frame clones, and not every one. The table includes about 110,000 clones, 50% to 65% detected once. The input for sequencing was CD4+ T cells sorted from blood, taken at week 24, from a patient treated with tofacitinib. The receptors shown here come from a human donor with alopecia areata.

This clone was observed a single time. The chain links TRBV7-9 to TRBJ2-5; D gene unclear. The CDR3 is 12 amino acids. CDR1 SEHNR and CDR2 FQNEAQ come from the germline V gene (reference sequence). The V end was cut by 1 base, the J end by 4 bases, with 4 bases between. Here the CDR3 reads CASSLVSETQYF. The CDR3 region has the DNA TGTGCCAGCAGCTTAGTATCAGAGACCCAGTACTTC.

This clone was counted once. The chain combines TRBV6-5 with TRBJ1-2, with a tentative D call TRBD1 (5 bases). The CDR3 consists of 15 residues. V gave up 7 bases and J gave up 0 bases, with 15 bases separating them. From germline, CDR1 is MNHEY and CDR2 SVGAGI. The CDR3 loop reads CASNKGTGTNYGYTF. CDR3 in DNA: TGTGCCAGCAATAAGGGGACGGGCACTAACTATGGCTACACCTTC.

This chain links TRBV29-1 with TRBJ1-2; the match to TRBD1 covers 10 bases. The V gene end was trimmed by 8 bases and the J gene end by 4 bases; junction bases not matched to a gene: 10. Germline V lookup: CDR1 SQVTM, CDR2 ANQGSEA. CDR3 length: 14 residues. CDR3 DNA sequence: TGCAGCACTAAAGCCGGGACAGGGGCCTATGGCTACACCTTC. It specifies CSTKAGTGAYGYTF.

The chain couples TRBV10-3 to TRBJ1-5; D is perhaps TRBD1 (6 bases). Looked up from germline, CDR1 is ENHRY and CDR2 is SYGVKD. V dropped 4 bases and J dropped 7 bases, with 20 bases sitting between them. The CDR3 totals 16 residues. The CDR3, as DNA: TGTGCCATCAGTGCCTCCGGGGGCGAAGGGGGACAGCCCCAGCATTTT. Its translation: CAISASGGEGGQPQHF.